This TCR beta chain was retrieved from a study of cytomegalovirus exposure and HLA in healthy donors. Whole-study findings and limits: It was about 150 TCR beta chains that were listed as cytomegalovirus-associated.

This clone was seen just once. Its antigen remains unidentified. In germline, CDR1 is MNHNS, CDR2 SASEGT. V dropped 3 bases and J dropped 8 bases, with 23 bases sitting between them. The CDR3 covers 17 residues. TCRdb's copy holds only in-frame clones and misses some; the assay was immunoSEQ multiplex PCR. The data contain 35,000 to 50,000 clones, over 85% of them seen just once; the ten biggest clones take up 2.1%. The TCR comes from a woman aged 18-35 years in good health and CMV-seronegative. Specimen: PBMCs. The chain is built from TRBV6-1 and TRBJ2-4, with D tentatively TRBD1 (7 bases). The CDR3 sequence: CASSDPLMTGRGDIQYF. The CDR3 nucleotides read TGTGCCAGCAGTGACCCCCTGATGACAGGGCGGGGAGACATTCAGTACTTC.